The following is a T cell receptor (beta chain) sequence with its context. Method: immunoSEQ multiplex PCR; TCRdb's copy keeps in-frame clones and lacks some. The data show tens of thousands of clones, approximately 94% seen once. The sample originates from a study of technical replicates of blood from a handful of donors. Germline values: CDR1 SGHNT, CDR2 YYREEE (reference sequence). The CDR3 covers 16 residues. The V gene lost 0 bases and the J gene lost 5 bases, with 17 bases spanning the gap. This TCR was recovered from a human donor in good health. This chain joins TRBV5-4 and TRBJ1-2; weak D call: TRBD1 (5 bases). Sample: T cells isolated from PBMCs. Here the CDR3 DNA reads TGTGCCAGCAGCTTGGGGGGCAGGGCGCAAGGATATGGCTACACCTTC. Amino acids: CASSLGGRAQGYGYTF. Combining the CDR3 with reference TRBV5-4 and TRBJ1-2 gives the whole variable domain ETGVTQSPTHLIKTRGQQVTLRCSSQSGHNTVSWYQQALGQGPQFIFQYYREEENGRGNFPPRFSGLQFPNYSSELNVNALELDDSALYLCASSLGGRAQGYGYTFGSGTRLTVV.